A single sample is the source of the 14 T cell receptor beta chains below, sequenced in a study of response to subunit inactivated influenza vaccine. TCRdb called the RT-PCR reads again in MiXCR, with one record for every CDR3 protein. Here the sample spans about 520,000 distinct CDR3 sequences, less than 30% being singletons. The sequences come from CD4+ T cells sorted from PBMCs, collected 5 days after vaccination. The receptors shown here come from a man aged 45 to 65 who received an inactivated influenza vaccine.

This clonotype was seen only once. The V and J genes are TRBV19 and TRBJ1-5; D is unclear. Trimming removed 5 bases from V and 3 bases from J, with 11 bases in between. Germline-derived CDR1 and CDR2 are LNHDA and SQIVND (reference sequence). This CDR3 contains 14 residues. The CDR3 sequence: CASSFYKSNQPQHF. CDR3 in DNA: TGTGCCAGTAGTTTCTACAAGTCCAATCAGCCCCAGCATTTT.

This clonotype has only a few counts. The chain links TRBV20-1 to TRBJ2-3; no reliable D call. The germline CDR1 and CDR2 sequences are DFQATT and SNEGSKA (reference sequence). This CDR3 region has 10 residues. This chain's CDR3 is CMASTDTQYF. CDR3 sequence (DNA): TGCATGGCTAGCACAGATACGCAGTATTTT.

This clonotype has a handful of counts. V gene TRBV3-1 combines with J gene TRBJ2-3; 11 bases align to TRBD2. The V segment lost 6 bases and the J segment 4 bases; nucleotides outside the gene matches: 3. Germline loops: CDR1 LGHDT, CDR2 YNNKEL (reference sequence). This CDR3 is 14 amino acids long. The CDR3 nucleotides are TGTGCCAGCAGGGTAGCGGGAGGGCCAGATACGCAGTATTTT. Translating gives CASRVAGGPDTQYF.

This chain connects TRBV12-3 or TRBV12-4 to TRBJ1-1, with no clear D. V lost 7 bases and J lost 0, with 9 bases in between. CDR3 length: 13 residues. CDR3 sequence (DNA): TGTGCCAGCAAGGCGGAGTTGAACACTGAAGCTTTCTTT. This gives the protein CASKAELNTEAFF.

This clonotype was found a few times. This chain links TRBV6-2 or TRBV6-3 with TRBJ2-3; 13 bases align to TRBD2. This CDR3 spans 18 amino acids. Germline CDR1 and CDR2: MNHEY and SVGEGT. V was clipped by 6 bases and J by 0 bases; unmatched bases: 9. In nucleotides, the CDR3 is TGTGCCAGCAGCCGACGACTAGCGGGAGGAACTAGCACAGATACGCAGTATTTT. Its protein product is CASSRRLAGGTSTDTQYF.

This clonotype showed up just a few times. V usage is TRBV2 and J usage is TRBJ2-2; the D gene is possibly TRBD2 (6 bases). The CDR3 runs 14 residues. Germline lookup yields CDR1 SNHLY and CDR2 FYNNEI. Trimming left V 5 bases short and J 4 bases short, with 11 bases between. The CDR3 spells CASSKTRFTGELFF. The CDR3 DNA sequence: TGTGCCAGCAGTAAGACTAGGTTCACCGGGGAGCTGTTTTTT. The full variable domain, completed using reference TRBV2 and TRBJ2-2, is EPEVTQTPSHQVTQMGQEVILRCVPISNHLYFYWYRQILGQKVEFLVSFYNNEISEKSEIFDDQFSVERPDGSNFTLKIRSTKLEDSAMYFCASSKTRFTGELFFGEGSRLTVL.

This clonotype has only a few counts. V is TRBV30 and J is TRBJ1-6; tentatively, D is TRBD1 (5 bases). The CDR3 consists of 15 residues. CDR1 GTSNPN and CDR2 SVGIG come from the germline V gene (reference sequence). The V end lost 3 bases, the J end lost 6 bases, and 15 bases lay between the germline ends. The CDR3 loop reads CAWSLGVAGNSPLHF. In DNA, the CDR3 is TGTGCCTGGAGCCTGGGGGTCGCGGGTAATTCACCCCTCCACTTT.

The chain couples TRBV12-3 or TRBV12-4 to TRBJ2-1; 11 bases fit TRBD2. V lost 0 bases, J lost 11 bases, and 15 bases stayed unmatched. The CDR3 runs to 18 residues. The CDR3 sequence is CASSLALGLAGPLRQQFF. CDR3 in DNA: TGTGCCAGCAGTTTAGCCCTAGGACTAGCGGGTCCCCTCAGGCAGCAGTTCTTC.

The chain joins TRBV10-1 to TRBJ2-2; D is unclear. The V and J ends lost 0 bases and 8 bases respectively, with 7 bases between them. The CDR3 is 13 residues long. CDR1 WNHNN and CDR2 SYGVQD come from the germline V gene (reference sequence). This CDR3 reads CASSESIQGELFF. The CDR3 coding sequence is TGCGCCAGCAGTGAGTCGATTCAAGGGGAGCTGTTTTTT.

This clonotype was observed a handful of times. The CDR3 bases are TGTGCCAGCAGCTGGGGACTAGCGGGGGGGCCGGATACGCAGTATTTT. As protein: CASSWGLAGGPDTQYF. V and J are TRBV7-2 and TRBJ2-3; 16 bases align to TRBD2. V trimming: 4 bases; J trimming: 6 bases; junction bases outside the gene matches: 4. Germline values: CDR1 SGHTA, CDR2 FQGNSA. The CDR3 is 16 residues long.

This clonotype was picked up one time. The chain combines TRBV9 with TRBJ2-4, with D tentatively TRBD1 (5 bases). CDR1 is SGDLS and CDR2 is YYNGEE in the germline V gene. This CDR3 contains 16 residues. Trimming took off 4 bases at V and 0 bases at J, with 14 bases between the two ends. The CDR3 spells CASSSDRSLAKNIQYF. The DNA of the CDR3 is TGTGCCAGCAGCTCCGACAGATCCCTAGCCAAAAACATTCAGTACTTC.

This chain connects TRBV20-1 to TRBJ2-7, with 12 nucleotides matching TRBD2. The CDR3 runs to 19 residues. Germline assignment: CDR1 DFQATT and CDR2 SNEGSKA (reference sequence). V was pared by 0 bases and J by 0 bases, with 12 bases of the junction left unmatched. The CDR3 DNA sequence: TGCAGTGCTAGAGATCCAGGACTAGCGGGGTTTTCCTACTCCTACGAGCAGTACTTC. It yields the protein CSARDPGLAGFSYSYEQYF.

This chain's CDR3 is CSVRVGTAYNEQFF. The CDR3 nucleotides are TGCAGCGTGCGGGTGGGTACGGCCTACAATGAGCAGTTCTTC. The chain joins TRBV29-1 to TRBJ2-1, with D maybe TRBD2 (5 bases). The CDR3 has 14 amino acids. CDR1 is SQVTM, CDR2 ANQGSEA, per germline. V lost 6 bases to trimming and J lost 2 bases, with 14 bases between them.

This clonotype was detected a few times. The chain joins TRBV28 to TRBJ2-7; TRBD1 matches 8 bases. The germline gives CDR1 MDHEN, CDR2 SYDVKM. V was clipped by 7 bases and J by 0 bases; unmatched bases: 5. This CDR3 has 14 residues. The CDR3 here is CASTRTGFSYEQYF. The CDR3 nucleotides are TGTGCCAGCACCAGGACAGGGTTCTCCTACGAGCAGTACTTC.